This is a list of T cell receptor beta chains from one sample in a study of blood T cell repertoires in COVID-19. The table came from immunoSEQ multiplex PCR; TCRdb's copy has only in-frame clones and leaves some out. The table shows fewer than 130,000 clones, with roughly 84% occurring only once. Sequencing used peripheral blood. The receptors shown here come from a human donor in a cohort sampled during active COVID-19. Both conserved end residues are part of each CDR3. D genes are given only for firm matches. Size is stated for part of the rows, as once, few or many counts, or as a class when the clone is expanded.

>.|TRBJ2-1|TRBV4-1|.
CASSHLVTFPYNEQFF
TGCGCCAGCAGCCATCTTGTGACTTTCCCCTACAATGAGCAGTTCTTC
>.|TRBJ2-7|TRBV6-2/TRBV6-3|.
CASSPSGLSYEQYF
TGTGCCAGCAGTCCAAGCGGGCTGTCCTACGAGCAGTACTTC
>.|TRBJ2-3|TRBV28|.
CASSLWSGNGGTDTQYF
TGTGCCAGCAGTTTATGGTCGGGGAATGGGGGCACAGATACGCAGTATTTT
>TRBD2|TRBJ2-3|TRBV11-2|.
CASSLGSSGATQYF
TGTGCCAGCAGCTTAGGATCTAGCGGGGCTACGCAGTATTTT
>.|TRBJ2-3|TRBV9|.
CASSVVGDSTDTQYF
TGTGCCAGCAGCGTAGTCGGGGATAGCACAGATACGCAGTATTTT
>.|TRBJ2-5|TRBV4-1|.
CASSQTEGARKETQYF
TGCGCCAGCAGCCAAACGGAGGGGGCGAGGAAAGAGACCCAGTACTTC
>TRBD1|TRBJ1-1|TRBV4-1|.
CASSQGDRGTEAFF
TGCGCCAGCAGCCAAGGGGACAGGGGCACTGAAGCTTTCTTT
>TRBD1|TRBJ2-7|TRBV24-1|few
CATSDPTDRGPYEQYF
TGTGCCACCAGTGATCCCACGGACAGGGGGCCCTACGAGCAGTACTTC
>TRBD1|TRBJ2-7|TRBV6-5|.
CASTGQAVSYEQYF
TGTGCCAGCACCGGACAGGCCGTTTCCTACGAGCAGTACTTC
>.|TRBJ2-7|TRBV27|.
CASSLRAGVGLNSYEQYF
TGTGCCAGCAGTTTACGGGCAGGGGTAGGCTTAAACTCCTACGAGCAGTACTTC
>TRBD2|TRBJ2-5|TRBV7-2|few
CASSLARVSGRTRLQETQYF
TGTGCCAGCAGCTTAGCGCGTGTTAGCGGGAGAACACGCCTCCAAGAGACCCAGTACTTC
>.|TRBJ2-3|TRBV7-9|.
CASSLVSGTDTQYF
TGTGCCAGCAGCTTAGTGTCGGGCACAGATACGCAGTATTTT
>.|TRBJ2-7|TRBV27|.
CASSSGFIPEQYF
TGTGCCAGCAGTTCGGGATTCATCCCCGAGCAGTACTTC
>TRBD1|TRBJ2-7|TRBV4-1|.
CASSLEQGSPYEQYF
TGCGCCAGCAGTCTGGAACAGGGGTCCCCCTACGAGCAGTACTTC
>.|TRBJ2-7|TRBV9|few
CASSPLPDTAYEQYF
TGTGCCAGCAGCCCCCTTCCGGACACAGCCTACGAGCAGTACTTC
>.|TRBJ1-2|TRBV12-3/TRBV12-4|.
CASSLWGRDGYTF
TGTGCCAGCAGTTTATGGGGGCGGGATGGCTACACCTTC
>TRBD2|TRBJ2-2|TRBV3-1/TRBV3-2|.
CASSQGRGGTGELFF
TGTGCCAGCAGCCAGGGGAGGGGTGGCACCGGGGAGCTGTTTTTT
>.|TRBJ2-1|TRBV7-3|.
CASSQDYSSYNEQFF
TGTGCCAGCAGCCAAGACTACAGCTCCTACAATGAGCAGTTCTTC
>.|TRBJ1-1|TRBV11-2|.
CASSSGNTEAFF
TGTGCCAGCAGCTCAGGCAACACTGAAGCTTTCTTT
>.|TRBJ2-2|TRBV7-9|.
CASSPMGITGELFF
TGTGCCAGCAGCCCCATGGGCATCACCGGGGAGCTGTTTTTT
>TRBD1|TRBJ1-1|TRBV5-1|.
CASSQDRGEAFF
TGCGCCAGCAGCCAGGACAGGGGAGAAGCTTTCTTT
>.|TRBJ1-2|TRBV12-5|.
CASGLDGGPVYGYTF
TGTGCTAGTGGTTTGGACGGGGGGCCTGTCTATGGCTACACCTTC
>TRBD2|TRBJ2-3|TRBV13|.
CASRNGGISTDTQYF
TGTGCCAGTAGGAACGGGGGGATCAGCACAGATACGCAGTATTTT
>.|TRBJ1-2|TRBV24-1|.
CATSPQGGGYTF
TGTGCCACCAGCCCCCAGGGCGGTGGCTACACCTTC
>.|TRBJ1-6|TRBV7-9|.
CASSPGLSRDSPLHF
TGTGCCAGCAGCCCGGGACTAAGCAGGGATTCACCCCTCCACTTT
>TRBD2|TRBJ2-7|TRBV7-8|.
CASSLGLAGAEQYF
TGTGCCAGCAGCCTGGGACTAGCGGGAGCCGAGCAGTACTTC
>TRBD2|TRBJ2-2|TRBV5-5|.
CASSTAGTSGFPNTGELFF
TGTGCCAGCAGCACGGCCGGGACTAGCGGTTTCCCGAACACCGGGGAGCTGTTTTTT
>TRBD2|TRBJ2-1|TRBV27|.
CASRVAGEGFGEQFF
TGTGCCAGCAGAGTAGCGGGAGAGGGTTTTGGTGAGCAGTTCTTC
>.|TRBJ2-5|TRBV29-1|.
CSVIRQGGETQYF
TGCAGCGTTATCCGACAGGGAGGAGAGACCCAGTACTTC
>TRBD1|TRBJ2-5|TRBV7-9|once
CASRATGDWETQYF
TGTGCCAGCAGGGCTACAGGGGATTGGGAGACCCAGTACTTC
>TRBD2|TRBJ2-5|TRBV24-1|.
CATSERTSGSLETQYF
TGTGCCACCAGTGAGAGGACTAGCGGGAGCTTGGAGACCCAGTACTTC
>.|TRBJ1-2|TRBV7-3|.
CASSNGGYGYTF
TGTGCCAGCAGCAATGGAGGCTATGGCTACACCTTC
>.|TRBJ2-7|TRBV3-1/TRBV3-2|once
CASSQQPGHYYEQYF
TGTGCCAGCAGCCAACAGCCGGGACATTACTACGAGCAGTACTTC
>.|TRBJ1-1|TRBV13|.
CASSFRGNTEAFF
TGTGCCAGCAGCTTCAGGGGGAACACTGAAGCTTTCTTT
>.|TRBJ1-1|TRBV28|.
CASSPHSGNTEAFF
TGTGCCAGCAGTCCGCATTCAGGGAACACTGAAGCTTTCTTT
>.|TRBJ1-4|TRBV30|.
CAWSTWTNEKLFF
TGTGCCTGGAGTACTTGGACTAATGAAAAACTGTTTTTT
>TRBD1|TRBJ2-2|TRBV9|.
CASSVVGTGAGELFF
TGTGCCAGCAGCGTAGTCGGGACAGGGGCCGGGGAGCTGTTTTTT
>TRBD1|TRBJ2-5|TRBV19|.
CASRQGGETQYF
TGTGCCAGTCGACAGGGTGGAGAGACCCAGTACTTC
>.|TRBJ1-6|TRBV5-1|.
CASSLAANSPLHF
TGCGCCAGCAGCTTGGCTGCGAATTCACCCCTCCACTTT
>TRBD2|TRBJ2-5|TRBV6-4|.
CASSPPGLAGGGPQETQYF
TGTGCCAGCAGTCCCCCGGGACTAGCGGGGGGCGGACCCCAAGAGACCCAGTACTTC
>.|TRBJ1-2|TRBV5-1|.
CASSLTSIWGYTF
TGCGCCAGCAGCCTAACCTCAATTTGGGGCTACACCTTC
>.|TRBJ1-5|TRBV19|few
CASSSQGSNQPQHF
TGTGCCAGTAGTTCTCAGGGTAGCAATCAGCCCCAGCATTTT
>TRBD1|TRBJ2-3|TRBV27|.
CATHPGQGFTDTQYF
TGTGCCACTCACCCGGGACAGGGATTCACAGATACGCAGTATTTT
>.|TRBJ2-7|TRBV7-8|.
CASRPTLESYEQYF
TGTGCCAGCAGACCTACCCTAGAGTCGTACGAGCAGTACTTC
>TRBD2|TRBJ2-7|TRBV4-2|once
CASSQDNTSGGLYEQYF
TGTGCCAGCAGCCAAGATAATACTAGCGGGGGGCTTTACGAGCAGTACTTC
>.|TRBJ1-1|TRBV18|.
CASSLGGDMNTEAFF
TGTGCCAGCTCGCTAGGGGGGGACATGAACACTGAAGCTTTCTTT
>.|TRBJ1-1|TRBV6-5|.
CASRKGGGLDTEAFF
TGTGCCAGCCGTAAGGGAGGGGGGCTTGACACTGAAGCTTTCTTT
>.|TRBJ2-3|TRBV21-1|.
CASSNGETSGTDTQYF
TGTGCCAGCAGCAACGGGGAGACTAGCGGCACAGATACGCAGTATTTT
>.|TRBJ2-2|TRBV5-8|.
CASIRRDRTNTGELFF
TGTGCCAGCATTAGGAGGGACCGAACGAACACCGGGGAGCTGTTTTTT
>.|TRBJ2-7|TRBV7-2|.
CASSPGGGGHYEQYF
TGTGCCAGCAGCCCGGGCGGAGGCGGCCACTACGAGCAGTACTTC
>.|TRBJ2-2|TRBV2|.
CASSEARNTGELFF
TGTGCCAGCAGTGAAGCCAGGAACACCGGGGAGCTGTTTTTT
>.|TRBJ1-3|TRBV29-1|.
CSALTGDSGNTIYF
TGCAGCGCTCTGACAGGCGACTCTGGAAACACCATATATTTT
>.|TRBJ2-3|TRBV27|.
CASSSYTDTQYF
TGTGCCAGCAGTTCTTATACAGATACGCAGTATTTT
>.|TRBJ1-5|TRBV4-2|few
CASSSLDGSNQPQHF
TGTGCCAGCAGCTCGTTAGACGGGAGCAATCAGCCCCAGCATTTT
>.|TRBJ2-5|TRBV6-7|once
CASTPGELGLVETQYF
TGTGCCAGCACTCCCGGAGAGTTAGGTCTGGTAGAGACCCAGTACTTC
>.|TRBJ2-6|TRBV5-4|.
CASSLWLGSSGANVLTF
TGTGCCAGCAGCTTGTGGCTGGGGAGCTCTGGGGCCAACGTCCTGACTTTC
>TRBD2|TRBJ2-3|TRBV11-3|.
CASSLDNRGGTDTQYF
TGTGCCAGCAGCTTAGATAACCGGGGGGGCACAGATACGCAGTATTTT
>.|TRBJ1-5|TRBV12-5|.
CASGLEGNQPQHF
TGTGCTAGTGGTTTAGAGGGAAATCAGCCCCAGCATTTT
>TRBD2|TRBJ2-7|TRBV10-1|.
CASPPGAGVRQQYF
TGCGCCAGCCCCCCCGGTGCGGGGGTCCGCCAGCAGTACTTC
>TRBD2|TRBJ2-7|TRBV7-2|.
CASTLTGGVPYEQYF
TGTGCCAGCACCCTAACCGGGGGGGTACCCTACGAGCAGTACTTC